Below, 25 T cell receptor beta chains from the same sample are listed, as sequenced in a study of Graves' ophthalmopathy and Graves' hyperthyroidism. The sequenced template was RNA, covering the TCR beta CDR3 region. First-round RT-PCR relied on HTBI primers, and a second-round multiplex PCR came next. MiXCR was run by TCRdb on the multiplex PCR reads, yielding one entry per CDR3 protein. This repertoire shows some 350,000 distinct CDR3 sequences, 17% found once; its top ten account for roughly 2.3%. What was sequenced was peripheral blood. The receptors originated from an adult woman with stable Graves' hyperthyroidism.

This clonotype has at least ten counts. This chain links TRBV7-2 with TRBJ1-5; D not resolved. V lost 1 base, J lost 2 bases, and 9 bases lay in between. This CDR3 has 15 residues. CDR1 SGHTA and CDR2 FQGNSA come from the germline V gene. CDR3: CASSLERGGNQPQHF. CDR3 coding DNA: TGTGCCAGCAGCTTAGAGCGGGGTGGCAATCAGCCCCAGCATTTT. The whole variable domain, remainder taken from reference TRBV7-2 and TRBJ1-5, is GAGVSQSPSNKVTEKGKDVELRCDPISGHTALYWYRQSLGQGLEFLIYFQGNSAPDKSGLPSDRFSAERTGGSVSTLTIQRTQQEDSAVYLCASSLERGGNQPQHFGDGTRLSIL.

In this sample, this clonotype turned up many times. The chain links TRBV24-1 to TRBJ2-7, with 9 bases fitting TRBD2. With V trimmed by 8 bases and J by 1 base, 11 bases remained unmatched. The germline V gene encodes CDR1 KGHDR and CDR2 SFDVKD. The CDR3 runs 16 residues. The CDR3, as DNA: TGTGCCACCAAATCATCCGGGACTAGCACTTCCTACGAGCAGTACTTC. Translating it yields CATKSSGTSTSYEQYF.

The V gene is TRBV5-5, the J gene TRBJ2-7; 11 bases fit TRBD1. Germline V gene sequence: CDR1 SGHKS, CDR2 YYEKEE (reference sequence). Unmatched junction bases numbered 6, after V lost 7 bases and J lost 0 bases. The CDR3 runs 15 residues. The CDR3 DNA sequence: TGTGCCAGCGGCCGGGACAGGGGGGCCTCCTACGAGCAGTACTTC. It yields the protein CASGRDRGASYEQYF.

With respect to this clonotype: The junction shows a germline mismatch at one end, possibly a read error. V gene TRBV19 combines with J gene TRBJ2-7, with a weak D call TRBD2 (5 bases). Germline CDR1 and CDR2: LNHDA and SQIVND (reference sequence). The CDR3 runs to 14 residues. The CDR3 sequence is CACSLGGSSGEQYF. In DNA form, the CDR3 reads TGTGCCTGTAGTTTAGGCGGTTCCTCGGGGGAGCAGTACTTC.

This clonotype was detected a few times. The chain has TRBV20-1 and TRBJ1-6; tentatively, D is TRBD1 (5 bases). Germline CDR1 DFQATT, CDR2 SNEGSKA (reference sequence). The CDR3 is 15 amino acids. V lost 5 bases and J lost 7, with 18 bases in between. CDR3 protein: CSAPGQRGGNSPLHF. CDR3 in DNA: TGCAGTGCTCCCGGACAACGGGGGGGGAATTCACCCCTCCACTTT.

This clonotype was detected ten times or more. In DNA form, the CDR3 reads TGTGCCAGCAGCGCACAGGATACTGCCGGGGTGACCCAGTACTTC. It specifies CASSAQDTAGVTQYF. The chain is built from TRBV9 and TRBJ2-5; either TRBD1 or TRBD2 may supply D (5 bases each). The CDR3 is 15 amino acids. V shed 3 bases and J shed 7 bases, with 19 bases lying between them. Germline CDR1 SGDLS, CDR2 YYNGEE.

This clonotype showed up many times. The rearrangement uses TRBV6-1 and TRBJ2-7; possible D gene TRBD1, 5 bases. The CDR3 is 13 amino acids. CDR1 is MNHNS, CDR2 SASEGT, per germline. The V gene lost 5 bases and the J gene lost 0 bases, with 8 bases spanning the gap. CDR3 nucleotide sequence: TGTGCCAGCAGTAAGACAGCCTCCTACGAGCAGTACTTC. Encoded protein: CASSKTASYEQYF.

This sequence joins TRBV4-2 and TRBJ2-7; 8 nucleotides line up with TRBD1. The CDR3 runs 14 residues. Germline V CDR1 and CDR2: LGHNA, YNFKEQ. V shed 2 bases and J 6 bases; nucleotides not matched to a gene: 6. CDR3 sequence: CASSQFDRGGEQYF. CDR3 in DNA: TGTGCCAGCAGCCAATTCGACAGGGGCGGCGAGCAGTACTTC.

This clonotype came up many times. This rearrangement joins TRBV6-1 to TRBJ2-5; 7 bases align to TRBD1. The V gene's germline CDR1 is MNHNS and CDR2 SASEGT. CDR3 length equals 15 residues. V shed 5 bases and J 5 bases; nucleotides not matched to a gene: 11. As DNA, the CDR3 is TGTGCCAGCAGTAAAAACGACAGGGTCGCCGAGACCCAGTACTTC. This codes for CASSKNDRVAETQYF.

The chain employs TRBV12-3 or TRBV12-4 and TRBJ1-2; D may be TRBD1 (6 bases). V was shortened by 3 bases and J by 4 bases, with 9 bases between the two germline ends. The CDR3 sequence is 13 residues long. CDR3 amino acids: CASSFRTVYGYTF. The DNA of the CDR3 is TGTGCCAGCAGTTTTCGGACAGTCTATGGCTACACCTTC.

The CDR3 here is CASSPSRGELKQYF. In DNA, the CDR3 is TGTGCCAGCTCACCCTCCCGGGGCGAACTTAAGCAGTATTTT. The chain is built from TRBV18 and TRBJ2-3; D possibly uses TRBD1 or TRBD2 (5 bases each). CDR1 and CDR2 (germline): KGHSH, LQKENI. V was cut by 3 bases and J by 11 bases, with 18 bases left in between. CDR3 length: 14 amino acids. Full variable domain (remainder filled in from reference TRBV18 and TRBJ2-3): NAGVMQNPRHLVRRRGQEARLRCSPMKGHSHVYWYRQLPEEGLKFMVYLQKENIIDESGMPKERFSAEFPKEGPSILRIQQVVRGDSAAYFCASSPSRGELKQYFGPGTRLTVL.

About this clonotype itself: A much more abundant neighbour one base away suggests this may be a read error. This chain joins TRBV3-1 and TRBJ2-7; TRBD2 might be the D (5 bases). The CDR3 extends over 14 amino acids. Germline CDR1 reads LGHDT; CDR2 reads YNNKEL (reference sequence). Trimming shortened V by 7 bases and J by 3 bases, and 16 bases separated the two germline ends. The CDR3: CASNPPGKRYEQYF. CDR3 nucleotide sequence: TGTGCCAGCAACCCCCCCGGGAAGCGCTACGAGCAGTACTTC.

The chain joins TRBV28 to TRBJ2-7, with 10 positions matching TRBD1. Germline V gives CDR1 MDHEN, CDR2 SYDVKM. The length of the CDR3 is 14 residues. V shed 7 bases, J shed 2 bases, and the junction held 5 bases outside the gene matches. The CDR3 coding sequence is TGTGCCAGCATCGCGGGACAGGGGCCCTACGAGCAGTACTTC. It is translated as CASIAGQGPYEQYF.

This clonotype was seen at least ten times. The genes are TRBV12-3 or TRBV12-4 and TRBJ2-7, with 9 positions matching TRBD1. This CDR3 spans 13 amino acids. V shed 6 bases and J 5 bases; nucleotides not matched to a gene: 5. CDR3 in amino acids: CASRDDRGNEQYF. CDR3 coding DNA: TGTGCCAGCAGGGACGACAGGGGGAACGAGCAGTACTTC.

V and J are TRBV13 and TRBJ2-7, with TRBD2 matching over 11 bases. V shed 8 bases, J shed 2 bases, and the junction held 8 bases outside the gene matches. This CDR3 is 15 amino acids long. Germline V gene sequence: CDR1 PRHDT, CDR2 FYEKMQ (reference sequence). Here the CDR3 DNA reads TGTGCCAGCTGCTCAAGACTAGCGGGACCCTACGAGCAGTACTTC. Protein sequence: CASCSRLAGPYEQYF.

There are many counts of this clonotype. This chain joins TRBV30 and TRBJ1-2; the D gene is possibly TRBD1 (5 bases). From germline, CDR1 is GTSNPN and CDR2 SVGIG (reference sequence). CDR3 length: 13 residues. The V end was cut by 3 bases, the J end by 3 bases, with 11 bases between. CDR3 in amino acids: CAWRGRDYYGYTF. The CDR3 region has the DNA TGTGCCTGGAGGGGACGGGACTACTATGGCTACACCTTC.

This clonotype was seen repeatedly, ten times or more. A read error may explain this, as a much larger clone is one base away. V and J are TRBV12-3 or TRBV12-4 and TRBJ1-1; D remains unclear. The CDR3 is made up of 12 amino acids. The V gene lost 3 bases and the J gene lost 1 base, with 3 bases spanning the gap. CDR3 nucleotide sequence: TGTGCCAGCAGTTTCAAGAACACTGAAGCTTTCTTT. Protein: CASSFKNTEAFF.

This clonotype was observed many times. The chain combines TRBV7-9 with TRBJ2-5; D gene ambiguous. The CDR3 is 14 amino acids. Deletions cut 4 bases from V and 5 bases from J, with 14 bases between. Germline V CDR1 and CDR2: SEHNR, FQNEAQ (reference sequence). CDR3 DNA sequence: TGTGCCAGCAGCTCCCAGGTACCTACGGAGACCCAGTACTTC. Protein sequence: CASSSQVPTETQYF.

This clonotype was observed many times. This chain joins TRBV30 and TRBJ2-4; 10 nucleotides agree with TRBD1. V lost 0 bases, J lost 0 bases, and 8 bases stayed unmatched. Looked up from germline, CDR1 is GTSNPN and CDR2 is SVGIG (reference sequence). The CDR3 spans 18 residues. In DNA form, the CDR3 reads TGTGCCTGGAGTGTACCGGGACAGGGGACTCTAGCCAAAAACATTCAGTACTTC. This gives the protein CAWSVPGQGTLAKNIQYF.

This clonotype came up a few times. At one end, the junction sequence differs from germline, possibly due to a read error. J is TRBJ2-5 and V is TRBV6-2 or TRBV6-3; maybe TRBD1 (5 bases). The V gene's germline CDR1 is MNHEY and CDR2 SVGEGT. The CDR3 runs 13 residues. This CDR3 is CASGKQAQETKYF. CDR3 coding DNA: TGTGCCAGCGGGAAACAGGCCCAAGAGACCAAGTACTTC.

This clonotype was picked up many times. The chain combines TRBV19 with TRBJ1-5, with 7 bases matching TRBD1. The CDR3 runs 15 residues. The germline V gene encodes CDR1 LNHDA and CDR2 SQIVND (reference sequence). V shed 3 bases and J 2 bases; nucleotides not matched to a gene: 4. The CDR3 DNA follows: TGTGCCAGTAGTATTGTAGGGGGCGGCAATCAGCCCCAGCATTTT. Translated: CASSIVGGGNQPQHF.

This clonotype was seen at least ten times. This chain uses TRBV12-3 or TRBV12-4 with TRBJ2-2, with 9 nucleotides matching TRBD1. After removal of 3 bases from V and 2 bases from J, the junction contained 7 bases not matched to a gene. The CDR3 runs 17 residues. The CDR3 nucleotides are TGTGCCAGCAGTTTTATCCGGGGACAGGGAAACACCGGGGAGCTGTTTTTT. Amino acid sequence: CASSFIRGQGNTGELFF.

This clonotype was recorded many times. The chain links TRBV28 to TRBJ2-7; D gene unclear. Germline CDR1 and CDR2: MDHEN and SYDVKM. Trimming cost V 6 bases and J 3 bases, with 9 bases left between them. There are 12 residues in the CDR3. This chain's CDR3 is CASRSNSYEQYF. As DNA, the CDR3 is TGTGCCAGCAGATCGAACAGCTACGAGCAGTACTTC.

A note on this clonotype: A read error is likely, as this CDR3 ends without the conserved phenylalanine or tryptophan. The gene calls are TRBV6-2 or TRBV6-3 and TRBJ2-7, with 7 nucleotides matching TRBD1. V gave up 4 bases and J gave up 1 base; unmatched junction bases: 10. Germline values: CDR1 MNHEY, CDR2 SVGEGT. This CDR3 contains 16 residues. The CDR3 nucleotides read TGTGCCAGCAGTTCCGTCCAAAGGACAGGATCCTACGAGCAGTACTAC. It translates to CASSSVQRTGSYEQYY.

This clonotype has ten or more counts. The chain has TRBV7-9 and TRBJ2-7; D may be TRBD2 (6 bases). In germline, CDR1 is SEHNR, CDR2 FQNEAQ (reference sequence). The CDR3 loop spans 14 amino acids. Deletions cut 7 bases from V and 2 bases from J, with 15 bases between. The CDR3 loop is CASTGTSTTYEQYF. CDR3 nucleotide sequence: TGTGCCAGCACCGGGACTTCAACTACCTACGAGCAGTACTTC.